This TCR beta chain came from a study of shared clonotypes between healthy human individuals. Broader study findings: The authors sampled blood alone, and tissue repertoires likely differ. A limitation of the genetic and exposure-history diversity represented arose from few donors. Some naive CD4 clonotypes, roughly 4.7%, turned up in common across several donors.

Investigators spread the genomic DNA of each subset evenly over several immunoSEQ plates. TCRdb's table, derived via immunoSEQ multiplex PCR, lists solely in-frame clones and lacks some. The sample comprises 1.4 million or so clones, approximately 98.5% of which are singletons, and roughly 0.36% rests with the top ten. Concerning this clone itself: Antigen: not known.

The CDR3 is 16 amino acids. Per germline, CDR1 SEHNR and CDR2 FQNEAQ (reference sequence). The germline V and J ends were trimmed by 5 bases and 4 bases, with 21 bases remaining between them. The origin of this receptor is a young man in good health. The sequencing input was naive CD4+ T cells sorted from blood. The sample's subset: CD45RA+ positively selected. The rearrangement uses TRBV7-9 and TRBJ2-7; D is perhaps TRBD1 (7 bases). The CDR3 reads CASSLQGGALFYEQYF. The CDR3 region has the DNA TGTGCCAGCAGCCTCCAGGGGGGCGCCCTATTTTACGAGCAGTACTTC.